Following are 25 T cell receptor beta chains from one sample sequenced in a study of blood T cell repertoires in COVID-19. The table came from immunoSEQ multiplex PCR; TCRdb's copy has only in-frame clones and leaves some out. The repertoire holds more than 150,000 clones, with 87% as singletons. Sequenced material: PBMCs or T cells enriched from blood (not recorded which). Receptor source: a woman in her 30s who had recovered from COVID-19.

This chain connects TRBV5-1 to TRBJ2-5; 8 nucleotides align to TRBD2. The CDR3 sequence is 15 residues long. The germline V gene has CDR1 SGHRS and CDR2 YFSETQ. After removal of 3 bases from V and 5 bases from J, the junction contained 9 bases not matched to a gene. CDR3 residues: CASSYSGTGRETQYF. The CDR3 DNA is TGCGCCAGCAGCTATAGCGGGACGGGAAGGGAGACCCAGTACTTC.

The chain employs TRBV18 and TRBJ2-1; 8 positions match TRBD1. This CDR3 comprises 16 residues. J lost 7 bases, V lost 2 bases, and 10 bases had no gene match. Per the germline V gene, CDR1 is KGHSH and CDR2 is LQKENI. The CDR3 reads CASSPSATGAPNEQFF. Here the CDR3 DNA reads TGTGCCAGCTCACCATCGGCGACAGGGGCCCCAAATGAGCAGTTCTTC.

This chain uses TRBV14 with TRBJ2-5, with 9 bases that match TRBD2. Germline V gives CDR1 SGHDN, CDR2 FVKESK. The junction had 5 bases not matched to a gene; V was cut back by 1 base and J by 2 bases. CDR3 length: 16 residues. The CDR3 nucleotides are TGTGCCAGCAGCCAAGCCCTGCGGGGGGGACAAGAGACCCAGTACTTC. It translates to CASSQALRGGQETQYF.

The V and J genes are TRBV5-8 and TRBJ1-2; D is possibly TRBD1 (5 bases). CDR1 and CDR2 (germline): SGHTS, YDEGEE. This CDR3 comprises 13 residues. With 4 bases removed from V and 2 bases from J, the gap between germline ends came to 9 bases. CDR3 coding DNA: TGTGCCAGCAGCCCGACAGCCAACTATGGCTACACCTTC. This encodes CASSPTANYGYTF.

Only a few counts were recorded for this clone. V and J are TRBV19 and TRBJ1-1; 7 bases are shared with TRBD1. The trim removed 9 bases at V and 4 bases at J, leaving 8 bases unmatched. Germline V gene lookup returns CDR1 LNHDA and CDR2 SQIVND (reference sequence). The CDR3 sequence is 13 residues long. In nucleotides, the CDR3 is TGTGCCAGCCAGACAGGGCTCCGCACTGAAGCTTTCTTT. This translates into CASQTGLRTEAFF. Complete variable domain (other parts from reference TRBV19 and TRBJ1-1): DGGITQSPKYLFRKEGQNVTLSCEQNLNHDAMYWYRQDPGQGLRLIYYSQIVNDFQKGDIAEGYSVSREKKESFPLTVTSAQKNPTAFYLCASQTGLRTEAFFGQGTRLTVV.

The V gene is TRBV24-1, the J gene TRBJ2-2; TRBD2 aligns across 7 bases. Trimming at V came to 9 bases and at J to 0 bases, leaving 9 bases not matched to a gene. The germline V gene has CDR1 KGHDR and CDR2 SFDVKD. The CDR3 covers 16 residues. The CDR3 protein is CATAGALGANTGELFF. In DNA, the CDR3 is TGTGCCACCGCGGGAGCGTTAGGGGCGAACACCGGGGAGCTGTTTTTT.

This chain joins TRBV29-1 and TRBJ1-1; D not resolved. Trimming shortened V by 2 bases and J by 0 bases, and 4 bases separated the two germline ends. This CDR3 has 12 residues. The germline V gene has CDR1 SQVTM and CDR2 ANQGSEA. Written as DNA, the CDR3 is TGCAGCGTTGAATACATGAACACTGAAGCTTTCTTT. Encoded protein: CSVEYMNTEAFF.

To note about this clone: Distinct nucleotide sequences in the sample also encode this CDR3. The chain's CDR3 is CASSVQGGHGYTF. The CDR3 DNA reads TGTGCCAGCAGCGTACAAGGGGGCCATGGCTACACCTTC. V and J are TRBV9 and TRBJ1-2; TRBD1 matches at 7 bases. CDR3 size: 13 residues. Germline V gene data show CDR1 as SGDLS and CDR2 as YYNGEE. J lost 6 bases, V lost 1 base, and 3 bases had no gene match.

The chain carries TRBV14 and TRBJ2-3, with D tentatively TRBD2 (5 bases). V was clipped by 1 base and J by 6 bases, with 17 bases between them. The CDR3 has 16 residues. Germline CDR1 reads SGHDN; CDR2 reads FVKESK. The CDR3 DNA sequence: TGTGCCAGCAGCCAAGTTTTAGCGACCCCCCCCGATACGCAGTATTTT. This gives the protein CASSQVLATPPDTQYF. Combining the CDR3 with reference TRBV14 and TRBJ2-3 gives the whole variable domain EAGVTQFPSHSVIEKGQTVTLRCDPISGHDNLYWYRRVMGKEIKFLLHFVKESKQDESGMPNNRFLAERTGGTYSTLKVQPAELEDSGVYFCASSQVLATPPDTQYFGPGTRLTVL.

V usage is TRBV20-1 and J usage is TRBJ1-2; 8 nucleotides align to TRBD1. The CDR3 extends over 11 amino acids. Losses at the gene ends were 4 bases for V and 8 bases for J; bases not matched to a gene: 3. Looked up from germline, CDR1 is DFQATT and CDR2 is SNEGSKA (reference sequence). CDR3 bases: TGCAGTGCTACGACAGGGGCGGGCTACACCTTC. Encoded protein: CSATTGAGYTF.

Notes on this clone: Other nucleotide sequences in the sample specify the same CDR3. This chain's CDR3 is CASSRQGGDQPQHF. CDR3 nucleotides: TGCGCCAGCAGCCGGCAGGGAGGGGATCAGCCCCAGCATTTT. This chain uses TRBV5-1 with TRBJ1-5, with a tentative D call TRBD1 (5 bases). V was trimmed by 4 bases and J by 5 bases, leaving 13 bases between them. This CDR3 region has 14 residues. Germline V gene lookup returns CDR1 SGHRS and CDR2 YFSETQ.

CDR3 nucleotide sequence: TGTGCCAGCAGTGGACCGGGACAGGGAACCACTCTGTTTTTT. Its translation: CASSGPGQGTTLFF. This chain connects TRBV2 to TRBJ1-4; 9 nucleotides line up with TRBD1. CDR1 and CDR2 (germline): SNHLY, FYNNEI. V lost 4 bases and J lost 14; bases outside the gene matches: 11. The CDR3 loop spans 14 amino acids.

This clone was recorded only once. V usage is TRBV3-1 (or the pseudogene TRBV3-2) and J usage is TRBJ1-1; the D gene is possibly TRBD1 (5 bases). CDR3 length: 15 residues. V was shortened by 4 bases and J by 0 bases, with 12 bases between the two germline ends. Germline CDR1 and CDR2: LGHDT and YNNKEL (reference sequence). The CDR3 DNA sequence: TGTGCCAGCAGCCCTCGTGGGACTATGAACACTGAAGCTTTCTTT. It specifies CASSPRGTMNTEAFF.

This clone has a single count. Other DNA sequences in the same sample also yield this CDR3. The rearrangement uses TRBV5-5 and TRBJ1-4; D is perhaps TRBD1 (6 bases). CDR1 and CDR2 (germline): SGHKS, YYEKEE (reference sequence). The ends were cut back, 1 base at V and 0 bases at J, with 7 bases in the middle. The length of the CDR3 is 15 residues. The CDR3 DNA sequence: TGTGCCAGCAGCTTGCGACAGGCAACTAATGAAAAACTGTTTTTT. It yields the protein CASSLRQATNEKLFF.

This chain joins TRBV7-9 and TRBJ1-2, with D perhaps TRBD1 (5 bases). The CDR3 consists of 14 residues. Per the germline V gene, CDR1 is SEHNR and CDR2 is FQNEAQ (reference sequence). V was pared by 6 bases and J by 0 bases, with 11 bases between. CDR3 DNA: TGTGCCAGCAGTTTGGGGCCAGCTAACTATGGCTACACCTTC. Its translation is CASSLGPANYGYTF.

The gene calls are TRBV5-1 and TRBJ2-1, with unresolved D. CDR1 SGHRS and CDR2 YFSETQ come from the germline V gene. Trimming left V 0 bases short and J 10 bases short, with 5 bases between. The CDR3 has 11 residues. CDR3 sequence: CASSLVSEQFF. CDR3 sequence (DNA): TGCGCCAGCAGCTTGGTGTCGGAGCAGTTCTTC.

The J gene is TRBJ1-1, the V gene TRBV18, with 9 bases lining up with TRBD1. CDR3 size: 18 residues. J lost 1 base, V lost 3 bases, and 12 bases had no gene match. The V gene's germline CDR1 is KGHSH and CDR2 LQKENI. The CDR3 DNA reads TGTGCCAGCTCACCGCCGGGGACAGGGAGGTTTAGGAACACTGAAGCTTTCTTT. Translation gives CASSPPGTGRFRNTEAFF.

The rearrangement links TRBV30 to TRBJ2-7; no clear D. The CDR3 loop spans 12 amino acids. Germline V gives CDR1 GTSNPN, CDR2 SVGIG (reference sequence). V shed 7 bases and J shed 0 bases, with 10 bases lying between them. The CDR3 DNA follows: TGTGCCTTGCAGCCTAGCTCCTACGAGCAGTACTTC. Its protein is CALQPSSYEQYF.

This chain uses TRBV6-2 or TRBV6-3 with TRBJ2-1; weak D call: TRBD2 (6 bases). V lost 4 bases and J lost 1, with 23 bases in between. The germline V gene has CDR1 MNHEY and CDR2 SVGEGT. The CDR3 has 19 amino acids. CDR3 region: CASSLVPLGLAPSYNEQFF. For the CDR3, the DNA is TGTGCCAGCAGTTTGGTCCCCCTTGGGCTAGCGCCTTCCTACAATGAGCAGTTCTTC.

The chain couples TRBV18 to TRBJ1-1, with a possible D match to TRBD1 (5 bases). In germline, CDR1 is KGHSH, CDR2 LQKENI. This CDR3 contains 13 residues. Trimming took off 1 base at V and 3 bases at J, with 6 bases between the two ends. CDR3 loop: CASSPLGDTEAFF. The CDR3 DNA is TGTGCCAGCTCACCACTAGGGGACACTGAAGCTTTCTTT.

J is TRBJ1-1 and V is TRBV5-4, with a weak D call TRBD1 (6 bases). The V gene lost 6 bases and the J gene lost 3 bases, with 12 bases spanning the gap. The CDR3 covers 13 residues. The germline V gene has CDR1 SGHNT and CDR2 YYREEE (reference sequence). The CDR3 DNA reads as TGTGCCAGCACCGAGGACAGCCACACTGAAGCTTTCTTT. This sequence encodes CASTEDSHTEAFF. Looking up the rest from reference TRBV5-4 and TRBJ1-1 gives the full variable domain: ETGVTQSPTHLIKTRGQQVTLRCSSQSGHNTVSWYQQALGQGPQFIFQYYREEENGRGNFPPRFSGLQFPNYSSELNVNALELDDSALYLCASTEDSHTEAFFGQGTRLTVV.

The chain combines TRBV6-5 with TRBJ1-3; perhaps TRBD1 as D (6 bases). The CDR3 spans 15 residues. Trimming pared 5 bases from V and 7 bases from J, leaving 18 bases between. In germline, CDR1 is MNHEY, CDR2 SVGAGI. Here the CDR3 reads CASSPWGGARNTIYF. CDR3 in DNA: TGTGCCAGCAGTCCCTGGGGGGGCGCGCGGAACACCATATATTTT.

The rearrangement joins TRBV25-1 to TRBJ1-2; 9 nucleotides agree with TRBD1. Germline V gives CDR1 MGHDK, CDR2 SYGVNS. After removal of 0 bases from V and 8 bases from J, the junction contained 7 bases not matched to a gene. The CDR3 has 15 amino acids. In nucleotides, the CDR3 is TGTGCCAGCAGTGAATATGGGACAGGGCTTGGAGGCTACACCTTC. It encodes CASSEYGTGLGGYTF.

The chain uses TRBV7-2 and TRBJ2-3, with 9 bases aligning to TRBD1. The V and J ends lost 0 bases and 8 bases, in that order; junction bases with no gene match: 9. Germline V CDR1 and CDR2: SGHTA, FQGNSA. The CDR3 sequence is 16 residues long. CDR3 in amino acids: CASSLAPGQGTGTQYF. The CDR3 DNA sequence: TGTGCCAGCAGCTTAGCGCCGGGACAGGGAACTGGTACGCAGTATTTT.

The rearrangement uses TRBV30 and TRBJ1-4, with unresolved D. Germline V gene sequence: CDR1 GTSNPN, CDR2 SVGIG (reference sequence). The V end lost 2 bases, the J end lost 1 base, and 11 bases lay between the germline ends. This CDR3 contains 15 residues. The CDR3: CAWSPTTGTNEKLFF. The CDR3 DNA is TGTGCCTGGAGTCCTACGACGGGAACTAATGAAAAACTGTTTTTT.